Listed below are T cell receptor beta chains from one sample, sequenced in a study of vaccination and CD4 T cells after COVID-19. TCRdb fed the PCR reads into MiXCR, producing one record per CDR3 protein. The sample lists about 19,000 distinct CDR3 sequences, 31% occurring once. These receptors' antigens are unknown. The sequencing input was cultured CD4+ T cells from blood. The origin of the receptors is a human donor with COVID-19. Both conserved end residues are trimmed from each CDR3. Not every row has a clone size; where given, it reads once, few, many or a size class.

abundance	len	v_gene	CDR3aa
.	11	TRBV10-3	AISDWPNNEQF
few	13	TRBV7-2	ASSPRQGTNYGYT
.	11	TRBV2	ASNRPGSYEQY
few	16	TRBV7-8	ASSLESPGGAGGRKQF
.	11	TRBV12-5	ASSSGGQGPQH
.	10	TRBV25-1	ASRGGNTEAF
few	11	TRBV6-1	ASTGGANYGYT
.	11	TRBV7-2	ASSLDLVGSYT
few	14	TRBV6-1	ASSDGHLTVHQPQH
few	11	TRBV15	ATSRDLPLEQY
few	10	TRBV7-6	ASSPGTGELF
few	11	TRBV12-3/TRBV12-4	ASMGTGYQPQH
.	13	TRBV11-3	ASSLTGNIGDEQF
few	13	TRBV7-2	ASSLRAGFNSPLH
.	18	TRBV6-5	ASSYPSGTKGTHITYEQY
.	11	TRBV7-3	ASSPGENNEQF
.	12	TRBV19	ASSITGPTGELF
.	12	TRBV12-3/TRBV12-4	ASSTGRAKNIQY
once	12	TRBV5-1	ASSFGTTNYGYT
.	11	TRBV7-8	ASSSRQAMVQY
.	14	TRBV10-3	AIRMGARGYTDTQY
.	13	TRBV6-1	ASSLAGHNRGTQY
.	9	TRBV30	AWSRTYEQY
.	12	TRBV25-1	ASSRTDSVYEQY
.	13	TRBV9	ASSGVGQGDNEQF
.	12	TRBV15	ATARGGLSETQY
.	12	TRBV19	ASRPGSVGNTIY